This T cell receptor (beta chain) originates from a study of cytomegalovirus exposure and HLA in healthy donors. Overall study findings and caveats: What a later analysis showed was that several of the most significant clusters appeared linked to common viral pathogens. In an earlier analysis, in 620 or so donors, most V segments appeared productive either ~90% or ~30% of the time. TCR beta V- and J-gene trimming, according to a later analysis, was linked to a missense DCLRE1C variant.

The ends were cut back, 3 bases at V and 3 bases at J, with 10 bases in the middle. The CDR3 totals 14 residues. Looked up from germline, CDR1 is SGHTA and CDR2 is FQGTGA. Every donor was a healthy person donating bone marrow. A note on this clone: Its antigen is unknown.

It was with 60 Vbeta and 13 Jbeta primers that the PCR ran. Measured with immunoSEQ multiplex PCR; TCRdb has only the in-frame clones, and not every one. This table holds about 130,000 clones, around 80% found once. The specimen sequenced was PBMCs. The receptor's source is a woman aged 50 to 65 in good health and CMV-seronegative. The rearrangement links TRBV7-3 to TRBJ2-3, with D maybe TRBD1 (6 bases). CDR3 in DNA: TGTGCCAGCAGCTTGGGCAGGGGAACAGATACGCAGTATTTT. As protein: CASSLGRGTDTQYF.